This T cell receptor (beta chain) was captured by sequencing in a study of blood T cell repertoires in COVID-19. About the study: Samples taken during acute and convalescent COVID-19 were collected in the United States, Italy and Spain.

The germline V and J ends were trimmed by 2 bases and 10 bases, with 12 bases remaining between them. Looked up from germline, CDR1 is SEHNR and CDR2 is FQNEAQ (reference sequence). The CDR3 is 14 residues long. Per the original data handling: Amplifying reference gene primers gave estimates of nucleated cell counts. TCRdb's copy holds only in-frame clones and misses some; the assay was immunoSEQ multiplex PCR. V, J and clone size are taken as reported in that table, and D and trimming were inferred from the DNA itself. This sample has about 170,000 clones, with roughly 90% found just once. The sample taken for sequencing was peripheral blood. J is TRBJ1-6 and V is TRBV7-9; D perhaps matches TRBD1 (5 bases). The TCR comes from a man in his fifties or sixties with acute or convalescent COVID-19. For the CDR3, the DNA is TGTGCCAGCAGCTTAAAGGGGCAGGGATCACCCCTCCACTTT. It yields the protein CASSLKGQGSPLHF.